A single sample gave rise to the 18 T cell receptor beta chains below, sequenced in a study of blood T cell repertoires in COVID-19. This table comes from immunoSEQ multiplex PCR, and its TCRdb copy is limited to in-frame clones, with some not included. The sample records roughly 700,000 clones, about nine tenths being singletons. Sequenced sample: peripheral blood. The receptors derive from a woman aged 18-29 years with acute or convalescent COVID-19.

This clone is a singleton in its sample. The CDR3 sequence is CAISESSVGNTEAFF. The CDR3 bases are TGTGCCATCAGTGAGTCAAGCGTTGGGAACACTGAAGCTTTCTTT. The chain employs TRBV10-3 and TRBJ1-1; D ambiguous. V was cut by 0 bases and J by 1 base, with 9 bases left in between. This CDR3 is built from 15 residues. The germline V gene has CDR1 ENHRY and CDR2 SYGVKD.

The V gene is TRBV30, the J gene TRBJ1-1, with TRBD1 matching 8 bases. Germline loops: CDR1 GTSNPN, CDR2 SVGIG (reference sequence). This CDR3 contains 15 residues. V lost 2 bases, J lost 1 base, and 6 bases stayed unmatched. The CDR3 sequence: CAWSHGTGPNTEAFF. The CDR3 nucleotides read TGTGCCTGGAGTCACGGGACAGGCCCGAACACTGAAGCTTTCTTT.

This clone was counted once. The rearrangement uses TRBV5-1 and TRBJ2-5; 9 nucleotides line up with TRBD2. V dropped 4 bases and J dropped 4; count of bases not matched to a gene: 17. The germline V gene encodes CDR1 SGHRS and CDR2 YFSETQ. The CDR3 contains 18 residues. CDR3 residues: CASSQRVAGVLRAETQYF. The DNA for the CDR3 is TGCGCCAGCAGCCAGCGTGTAGCGGGGGTTCTTCGAGCAGAGACCCAGTACTTC.

The chain couples TRBV29-1 to TRBJ1-3; D is uncertain. Trimming removed 7 bases from V and 8 bases from J, with 9 bases in between. Germline V gene lookup returns CDR1 SQVTM and CDR2 ANQGSEA. This CDR3 is built from 10 residues. The CDR3 is CSASWDTIYF. The CDR3 coding sequence is TGCAGCGCTAGCTGGGACACCATATATTTT. Looking up the rest from reference TRBV29-1 and TRBJ1-3 gives the full variable domain: SAVISQKPSRDICQRGTSLTIQCQVDSQVTMMFWYRQQPGQSLTLIATANQGSEATYESGFVIDKFPISRPNLTFSTLTVSNMSPEDSSIYLCSASWDTIYFGEGSWLTVV.

This clone was recorded once. Other DNA sequences in the sample encode the same CDR3. This sequence joins TRBV27 and TRBJ1-1; no clear D gene. V was trimmed by 3 bases and J by 1 base, leaving 9 bases between them. From germline, CDR1 is MNHEY and CDR2 SMNVEV (reference sequence). The CDR3 contains 14 residues. In nucleotides, the CDR3 is TGTGCCAGCAGTTTCCTCCCAGGGAACACTGAAGCTTTCTTT. It codes for CASSFLPGNTEAFF.

The chain employs TRBV7-6 and TRBJ1-1; unclear D gene. This CDR3 is built from 17 residues. The V end lost 2 bases, the J end lost 1 base, and 17 bases lay between the germline ends. From germline, CDR1 is SGHVS and CDR2 FNYEAQ. The CDR3 loop is CASSLFDGREQNTEAFF. CDR3 DNA sequence: TGTGCCAGCAGCTTATTCGACGGTCGGGAACAGAACACTGAAGCTTTCTTT.

This chain connects TRBV4-1 to TRBJ2-3; D not certain. Germline V gene lookup returns CDR1 MGHRA and CDR2 YSYEKL. V lost 4 bases to trimming and J lost 7 bases, with 12 bases between them. The CDR3 runs 13 residues. The DNA of the CDR3 is TGCGCCAGCAGCCGCGAACTCGGGTATACGCAGTATTTT. Its translation is CASSRELGYTQYF.

This chain connects TRBV27 to TRBJ2-6; perhaps TRBD2 as D (5 bases). CDR3 length: 17 residues. Germline V CDR1 and CDR2: MNHEY, SMNVEV (reference sequence). Trimming cost V 10 bases and J 0 bases, with 19 bases left between them. The CDR3, as DNA: TGTGCCACCCGGGAAGGCGTTGCCCCCTCTGGGGCCAACGTCCTGACTTTC. Amino acid sequence: CATREGVAPSGANVLTF.

V gene TRBV9 combines with J gene TRBJ2-2; 12 bases are a match to TRBD1. There are 15 residues in the CDR3. V was pared by 7 bases and J by 7 bases, with 8 bases of the junction left unmatched. CDR1 and CDR2 (germline): SGDLS, YYNGEE. The CDR3 is CASSPGQGAVGELFF. In DNA, the CDR3 is TGTGCCAGCTCCCCGGGACAGGGGGCGGTCGGGGAGCTGTTTTTT.

Only one count was recorded for this clone. At the DNA level, this CDR3 is encoded by other sequences in the same sample as well. The chain employs TRBV3-1 (or the pseudogene TRBV3-2) and TRBJ2-7; TRBD1 agrees at 7 bases. Trimming at V came to 4 bases and at J to 2 bases, leaving 5 bases not matched to a gene. This CDR3 contains 14 residues. Germline loops: CDR1 LGHDT, CDR2 YNNKEL (reference sequence). DNA of the CDR3: TGTGCCAGCAGCCCCCGACAGGGACCCTACGAGCAGTACTTC. It translates to CASSPRQGPYEQYF.

In its sample, this clone was seen once. The genes are TRBV6-5 and TRBJ2-3; 15 bases align to TRBD2. The CDR3 extends over 16 amino acids. The germline V gene encodes CDR1 MNHEY and CDR2 SVGAGI. After removal of 4 bases from V and 6 bases from J, the junction contained 5 bases not matched to a gene. The DNA for the CDR3 is TGTGCCAGCAGTTGGACTAGCGGGGGGGCGGAGGATACGCAGTATTTT. This codes for CASSWTSGGAEDTQYF.

The chain joins TRBV9 to TRBJ1-2, with D hard to call. The V end was cut by 1 base, the J end by 6 bases, with 7 bases between. The germline gives CDR1 SGDLS, CDR2 YYNGEE. CDR3 length equals 12 residues. The CDR3 region is CASSVTRDGYTF. As DNA, the CDR3 is TGTGCCAGCAGCGTAACTAGAGATGGCTACACCTTC.

The chain recombines TRBV7-9 with TRBJ1-2; D gene uncertain. The germline gives CDR1 SEHNR, CDR2 FQNEAQ (reference sequence). The CDR3 loop spans 13 amino acids. Deletions cut 0 bases from V and 8 bases from J, with 10 bases between. The CDR3 spells CASSLAKERGYTF. The CDR3 bases are TGTGCCAGCAGCTTAGCGAAGGAGAGGGGCTACACCTTC.

The CDR3 DNA follows: TGTGCCAGCAGCCAGCCGGCGGGATACGAGCAGTACTTC. Amino acids: CASSQPAGYEQYF. The gene calls are TRBV14 and TRBJ2-7; TRBD2 might be the D (6 bases). This CDR3 has 13 residues. The V end was cut by 3 bases, the J end by 4 bases, with 10 bases between. Germline CDR1 SGHDN, CDR2 FVKESK.

This clone was observed a handful of times. This rearrangement joins TRBV6-4 to TRBJ1-1; a possible D gene is TRBD1 (6 bases). CDR3 size: 13 residues. V shed 6 bases and J shed 6 bases, with 14 bases lying between them. Germline assignment: CDR1 MRHNA and CDR2 SNTAGT. CDR3 sequence (DNA): TGTGCCAGCAGGTCTGGGGAGGGGGCTGAAGCTTTCTTT. Translation: CASRSGEGAEAFF.

V is TRBV4-2 and J is TRBJ2-5, with TRBD2 identical over 8 bases. The length of the CDR3 is 16 residues. Germline CDR1 reads LGHNA; CDR2 reads YNFKEQ. V dropped 0 bases and J dropped 5; count of bases not matched to a gene: 8. The DNA of the CDR3 is TGTGCCAGCAGCCAAGATCAACGGGGGGGCGGGGAGACCCAGTACTTC. It specifies CASSQDQRGGGETQYF.

The V gene is TRBV12-5, the J gene TRBJ1-2; 8 bases fit TRBD1. V lost 6 bases, J lost 4 bases, and 7 bases stayed unmatched. Germline values: CDR1 LGHNT, CDR2 FRNRAP. The CDR3 runs to 14 residues. Here the CDR3 reads CASGEGTGAYGYTF. CDR3 nucleotide sequence: TGTGCTAGTGGGGAGGGGACAGGAGCCTATGGCTACACCTTC.

The chain is built from TRBV3-1 (or the pseudogene TRBV3-2) and TRBJ1-1, with D unclear. CDR3 length: 16 residues. The germline gives CDR1 LGHDT, CDR2 YNNKEL (reference sequence). Trimming pared 1 base from V and 0 bases from J, leaving 12 bases between. The CDR3: CASSQVGRRLNTEAFF. As DNA, the CDR3 is TGTGCCAGCAGCCAAGTTGGTCGGAGGTTGAACACTGAAGCTTTCTTT.